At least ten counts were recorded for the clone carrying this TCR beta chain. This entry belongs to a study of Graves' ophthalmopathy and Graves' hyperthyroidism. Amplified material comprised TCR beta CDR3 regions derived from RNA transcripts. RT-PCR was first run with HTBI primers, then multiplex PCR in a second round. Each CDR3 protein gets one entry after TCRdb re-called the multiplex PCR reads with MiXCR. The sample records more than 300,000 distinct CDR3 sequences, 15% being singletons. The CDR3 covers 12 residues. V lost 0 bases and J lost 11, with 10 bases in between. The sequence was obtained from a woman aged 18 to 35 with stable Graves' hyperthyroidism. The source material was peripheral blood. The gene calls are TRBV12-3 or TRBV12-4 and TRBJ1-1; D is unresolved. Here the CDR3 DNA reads TGTGCCAGCAGTTTAGCTACTGTTGATGCTTTCTTT. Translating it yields CASSLATVDAFF.